This is a list of T cell receptor beta chains from one sample in a study of CD8+ T cells in alopecia areata. Measured with immunoSEQ multiplex PCR; TCRdb has only the in-frame clones, and not every one. Here the sample spans 270,000 or so clones, 58% being singletons. The sample here was CD4+ T cells sorted from blood, taken at week 24, from a patient treated with tofacitinib. These TCRs come from a human donor with alopecia areata. Both conserved end residues are part of each CDR3. D genes are given only for firm matches. Size tells how often a clone was seen (once, few, many) or the class of an expanded clone, and some rows leave it out.

j_gene: TRBJ2-6
abundance: .
v_gene: TRBV6-1
d_gene: .
CDR3nt: TGTGCCAGCAGACCGACCGTCTCTGGGGCCAACGTCCTGACTTTC
CDR3aa: CASRPTVSGANVLTF

j_gene: TRBJ2-5
abundance: .
v_gene: TRBV30
d_gene: .
CDR3nt: TGTGCCTGGAGTGTACGAGCGAGACTGCAAGAGACCCAGTACTTC
CDR3aa: CAWSVRARLQETQYF

j_gene: TRBJ2-3
abundance: .
v_gene: TRBV7-9
d_gene: .
CDR3nt: TGTGCCAGCAGCCCTCCCTTGTGGGGTCGGACAGATACGCAGTATTTT
CDR3aa: CASSPPLWGRTDTQYF

j_gene: TRBJ2-3
abundance: .
v_gene: TRBV7-2
d_gene: .
CDR3nt: TGTGCTACCGGCAGTGCCACAGATACGCAGTATTTT
CDR3aa: CATGSATDTQYF

j_gene: TRBJ2-7
abundance: .
v_gene: TRBV5-1
d_gene: .
CDR3nt: TGCGCCAGCAGCTTAGAGACCTCATACGAGCAGTACTTC
CDR3aa: CASSLETSYEQYF

j_gene: TRBJ2-5
abundance: .
v_gene: TRBV29-1
d_gene: .
CDR3nt: TGCAGCGCCTTATCGGGAGAGACCCAGTACTTC
CDR3aa: CSALSGETQYF

j_gene: TRBJ2-6
abundance: few
v_gene: TRBV5-1
d_gene: TRBD1
CDR3nt: TGCGCCAGCAGCTTGGGACAGGGGAGCTCTGGGGCCAACGTCCTGACTTTC
CDR3aa: CASSLGQGSSGANVLTF

j_gene: TRBJ1-2
abundance: few
v_gene: TRBV28
d_gene: .
CDR3nt: TGTGCCAGCAGTTTCGGGGGCTATGGCTACACCTTC
CDR3aa: CASSFGGYGYTF

j_gene: TRBJ2-1
abundance: .
v_gene: TRBV5-6
d_gene: .
CDR3nt: TGTGCCAGCAGCCTCCAAGGGACGGTCCATCAGGAGCAGTTCTTC
CDR3aa: CASSLQGTVHQEQFF

j_gene: TRBJ1-1
abundance: few
v_gene: TRBV29-1
d_gene: .
CDR3nt: TGCAGCGTTGCTGGAGGGGGCACTGAAGCTTTCTTT
CDR3aa: CSVAGGGTEAFF

j_gene: TRBJ2-3
abundance: .
v_gene: TRBV29-1
d_gene: .
CDR3nt: TGCAGCGGCTTCGACAGTTTTGACCGGACAGATACGCAGTATTTT
CDR3aa: CSGFDSFDRTDTQYF

j_gene: TRBJ2-7
abundance: .
v_gene: TRBV23-1
d_gene: TRBD1
CDR3nt: TGCGCCAGCAGTAGCAAGGACAGGGCCTACGAGCAGTACTTC
CDR3aa: CASSSKDRAYEQYF

j_gene: TRBJ1-2
abundance: few
v_gene: TRBV11-2
d_gene: TRBD1
CDR3nt: TGTGCCAGCAGCTTAGCCCGACAGGGCTACAACTATGGCTACACCTTC
CDR3aa: CASSLARQGYNYGYTF

j_gene: TRBJ2-3
abundance: .
v_gene: TRBV5-1
d_gene: TRBD2
CDR3nt: TGCGCCAGCACCTCCGCGCTTGGCGGGGGGAACACAGATACGCAGTATTTT
CDR3aa: CASTSALGGGNTDTQYF

j_gene: TRBJ1-4
abundance: few
v_gene: TRBV6-1
d_gene: TRBD1
CDR3nt: TGTGCCAGCAGTGAAACCCAGGGGGGGGGAAAACTGTTTTTT
CDR3aa: CASSETQGGGKLFF

j_gene: TRBJ1-2
abundance: .
v_gene: TRBV4-2
d_gene: .
CDR3nt: TGTGCCAGCAGCCCCGAGTCGCTCAGGGAATCTAACTATGGCTACACCTTC
CDR3aa: CASSPESLRESNYGYTF

j_gene: TRBJ1-1
abundance: few
v_gene: TRBV13
d_gene: TRBD1
CDR3nt: TGTGCCAGCAGCCGACCCGAAGGACAGGGCACTGAAGCTTTCTTT
CDR3aa: CASSRPEGQGTEAFF

j_gene: TRBJ2-7
abundance: .
v_gene: TRBV29-1
d_gene: .
CDR3nt: TGCAGCGTTAGCGAGCCGACAGGAGTCTACGAGCAGTACTTC
CDR3aa: CSVSEPTGVYEQYF

j_gene: TRBJ2-2
abundance: .
v_gene: TRBV27
d_gene: .
CDR3nt: TGTGCCAGCAGTTCCCCCCGGCGACGGACCGGGGAGCTGTTTTTT
CDR3aa: CASSSPRRRTGELFF

j_gene: TRBJ2-3
abundance: .
v_gene: TRBV7-2
d_gene: .
CDR3nt: TGTGCCAGCAGCTTAGTTACAGTCGCCGATACGCAGTATTTT
CDR3aa: CASSLVTVADTQYF

j_gene: TRBJ1-1
abundance: few
v_gene: TRBV2
d_gene: TRBD1
CDR3nt: TGTGCCAGCAGATCCAGGACAGGGGGCGCCGGTGAAGCTTTCTTT
CDR3aa: CASRSRTGGAGEAFF

j_gene: TRBJ1-5
abundance: few
v_gene: TRBV11-2
d_gene: .
CDR3nt: TGTGCCAGCAGCTCCCACGGTCCCCTGGGGCAGCCCCAGCATTTT
CDR3aa: CASSSHGPLGQPQHF

j_gene: TRBJ2-3
abundance: .
v_gene: TRBV18
d_gene: TRBD2
CDR3nt: TGTGCCAGCTCACCCCTATTCGGGGGGGAGACAGATACGCAGTATTTT
CDR3aa: CASSPLFGGETDTQYF

j_gene: TRBJ1-4
abundance: .
v_gene: TRBV9
d_gene: .
CDR3nt: TGTGCCAGCAGCGCCTCAGGGCACAATGAAAAACTGTTTTTT
CDR3aa: CASSASGHNEKLFF